The text below deals with one T cell receptor beta chain. The source of the sample is a study of blood T cell repertoires in COVID-19. The wider study: PBMCs, B-cell-depleted T cells, or T cells provided the cDNA or gDNA that made up the material.

Cohort assignment relied on participant-reported clinical history. Recovery among Cohort 3 donors was established by two negative PCRs, clearance, or symptom resolution. Original data processing: Reference gene primers were amplified, and this amplification served to estimate nucleated cell counts. Measured with immunoSEQ multiplex PCR; TCRdb has only the in-frame clones, and not every one. That table gives V, J and clone size, and the DNA gave D and trimming. The repertoire holds 150,000 to 200,000 clones, with around 84% as singletons. Specimen: PBMCs or T cells enriched from blood (not recorded which). This TCR derives from a man in his forties or fifties who had recovered from COVID-19.

The CDR3 DNA follows: TGTGCCAGCAGCTTGGAACTCGGGAATTCACCCCTCCACTTT. This translates into CASSLELGNSPLHF. The chain is built from TRBV5-4 and TRBJ1-6, with D unresolved. The CDR3 extends over 14 amino acids. CDR1 and CDR2 from the germline V gene are SGHNT and YYREEE (reference sequence). Trimming left V 0 bases short and J 7 bases short, with 8 bases between.